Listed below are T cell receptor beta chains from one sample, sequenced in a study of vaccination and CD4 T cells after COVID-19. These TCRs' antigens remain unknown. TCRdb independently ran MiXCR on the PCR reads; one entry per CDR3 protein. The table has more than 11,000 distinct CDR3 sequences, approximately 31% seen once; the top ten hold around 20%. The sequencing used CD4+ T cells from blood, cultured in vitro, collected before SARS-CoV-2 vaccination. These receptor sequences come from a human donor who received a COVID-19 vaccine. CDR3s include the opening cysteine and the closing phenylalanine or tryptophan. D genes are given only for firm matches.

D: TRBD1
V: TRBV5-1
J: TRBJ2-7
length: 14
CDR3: CASSITGGSREQYF

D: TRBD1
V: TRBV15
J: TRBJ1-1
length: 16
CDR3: CATSRRVGQGAPEAFF

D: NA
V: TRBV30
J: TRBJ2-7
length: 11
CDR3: CAWSDSHEQYF

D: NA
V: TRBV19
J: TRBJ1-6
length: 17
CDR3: CASSIDSRAGDNSPLHF

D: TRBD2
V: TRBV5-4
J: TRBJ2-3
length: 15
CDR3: CASSAPLAGPDTQYF

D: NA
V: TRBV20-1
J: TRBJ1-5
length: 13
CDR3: CSANTGINQPQHF

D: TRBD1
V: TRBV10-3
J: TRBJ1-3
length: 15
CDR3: CATLGQGISGNTIYF

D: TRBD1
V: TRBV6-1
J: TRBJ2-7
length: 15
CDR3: CASSDPTGTSYEQYF

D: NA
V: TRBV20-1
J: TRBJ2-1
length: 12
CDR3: CSASSRYNEQFF

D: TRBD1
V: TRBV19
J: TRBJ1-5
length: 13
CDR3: CASSGTGVRPQHF

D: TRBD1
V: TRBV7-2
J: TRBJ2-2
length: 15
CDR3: CASSLGQGQTGELFF

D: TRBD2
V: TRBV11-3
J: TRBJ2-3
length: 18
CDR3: CASSLGLAGRTSTDTQYF

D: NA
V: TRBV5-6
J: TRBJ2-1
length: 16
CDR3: CASSFRGSALSNEQFF

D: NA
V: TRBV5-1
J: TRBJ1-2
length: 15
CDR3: CASSLDRGTNYGYTF

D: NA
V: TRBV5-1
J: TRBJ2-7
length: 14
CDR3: CASSLGLNSYEQYF

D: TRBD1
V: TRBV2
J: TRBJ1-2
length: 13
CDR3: CASSLDRAYGYTF

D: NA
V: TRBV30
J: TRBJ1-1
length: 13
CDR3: CAWSEGRNTEAFF

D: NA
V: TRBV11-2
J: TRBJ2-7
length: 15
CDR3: CASSSTRTAAYEQYF

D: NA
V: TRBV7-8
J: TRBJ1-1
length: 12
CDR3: CASSPRLGEAFF

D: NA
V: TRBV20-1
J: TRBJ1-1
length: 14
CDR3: CSPLAGTKYTEAFF

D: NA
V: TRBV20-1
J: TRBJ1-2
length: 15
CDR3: CSARAAGQLGNGYTF

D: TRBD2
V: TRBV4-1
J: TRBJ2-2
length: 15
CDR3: CASSRTSGGTGELFF

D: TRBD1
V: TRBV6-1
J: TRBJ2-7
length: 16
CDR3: CASSEDRGQGYYEQYF

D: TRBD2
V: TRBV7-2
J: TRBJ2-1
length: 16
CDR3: CASSRITSGGFGEQFF

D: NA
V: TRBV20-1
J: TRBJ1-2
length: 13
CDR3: CSARVEGSRGYTF

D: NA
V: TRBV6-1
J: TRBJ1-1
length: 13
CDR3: CASSRRGVGKAFF

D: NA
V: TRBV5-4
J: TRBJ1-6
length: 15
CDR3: CASSSGTTYNSPLHF

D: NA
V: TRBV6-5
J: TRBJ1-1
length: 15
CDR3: CASSYSVQGDTEAFF

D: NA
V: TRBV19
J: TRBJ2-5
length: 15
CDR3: CASSIIDAGPETQYF

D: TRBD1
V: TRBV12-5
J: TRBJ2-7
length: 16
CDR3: CASGLRTGGEGYEQYF

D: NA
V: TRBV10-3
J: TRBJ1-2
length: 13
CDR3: CAIRRSENYGYTF

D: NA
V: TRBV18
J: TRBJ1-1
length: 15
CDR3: CASSLAGQTNTEAFF

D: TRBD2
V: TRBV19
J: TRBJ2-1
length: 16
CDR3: CASSIGRTSSGDEQFF

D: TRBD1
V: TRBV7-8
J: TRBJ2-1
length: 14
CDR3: CASRDRGTYNEQFF

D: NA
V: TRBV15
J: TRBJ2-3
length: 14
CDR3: CATSRDRRGDTQYF

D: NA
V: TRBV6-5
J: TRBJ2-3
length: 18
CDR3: CASSYGLIQGSSTDTQYF

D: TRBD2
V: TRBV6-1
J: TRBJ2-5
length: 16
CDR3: CASSAPSGGFQETQYF

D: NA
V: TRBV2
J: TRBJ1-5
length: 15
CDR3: CASTTRTSSNQPQHF

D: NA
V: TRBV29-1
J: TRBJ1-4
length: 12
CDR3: CSVTGYAEKLFF

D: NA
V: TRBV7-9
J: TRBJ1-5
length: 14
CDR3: CASSEGISNQPQHF

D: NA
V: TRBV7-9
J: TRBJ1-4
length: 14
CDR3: CASSSRGEAEKLFF

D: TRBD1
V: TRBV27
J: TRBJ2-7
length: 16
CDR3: CASSLGGQGISYEQYF

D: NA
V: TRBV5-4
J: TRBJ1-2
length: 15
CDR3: CASSLALGVGYGYTF

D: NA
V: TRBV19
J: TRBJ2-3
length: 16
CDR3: CASSISRGRTTDTQYF

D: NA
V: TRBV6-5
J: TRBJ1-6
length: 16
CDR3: CASSYSMTGRSSPLHF

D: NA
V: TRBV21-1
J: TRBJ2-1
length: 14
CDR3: CASRLSRPYNEQFF

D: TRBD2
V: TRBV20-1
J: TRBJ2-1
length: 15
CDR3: CSARDPAGGHNEQFF

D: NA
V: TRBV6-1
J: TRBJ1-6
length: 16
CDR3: CASSENAGLGDSPLHF

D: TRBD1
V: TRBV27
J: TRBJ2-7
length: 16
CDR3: CASRRDRGMGSYEQYF

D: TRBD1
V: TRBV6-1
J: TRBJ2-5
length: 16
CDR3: CASSEIGGQGRETQYF

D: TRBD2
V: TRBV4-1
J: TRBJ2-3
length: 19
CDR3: CASSQGGLAGGRSTDTQYF

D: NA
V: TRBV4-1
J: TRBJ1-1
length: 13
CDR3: CASSLDTHTEAFF

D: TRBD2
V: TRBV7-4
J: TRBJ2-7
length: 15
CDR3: CASSGRTSGGYEQYF

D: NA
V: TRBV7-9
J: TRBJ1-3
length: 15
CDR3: CASSPRGERGNTIYF

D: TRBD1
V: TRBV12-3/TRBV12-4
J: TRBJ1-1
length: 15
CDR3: CASSSASQGGTEAFF

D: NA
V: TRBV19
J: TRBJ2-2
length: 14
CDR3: CASSWRGYTGELFF